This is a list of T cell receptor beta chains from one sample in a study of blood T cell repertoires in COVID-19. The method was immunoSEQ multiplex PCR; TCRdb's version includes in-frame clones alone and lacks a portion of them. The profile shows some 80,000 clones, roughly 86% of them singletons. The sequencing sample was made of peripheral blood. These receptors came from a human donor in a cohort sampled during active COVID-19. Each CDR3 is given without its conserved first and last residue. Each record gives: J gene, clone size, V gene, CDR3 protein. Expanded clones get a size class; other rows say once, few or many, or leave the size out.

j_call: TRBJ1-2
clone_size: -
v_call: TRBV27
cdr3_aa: ASSSGQGRNGYT

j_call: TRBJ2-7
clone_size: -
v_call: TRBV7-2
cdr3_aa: ASSPGTGSYEQY

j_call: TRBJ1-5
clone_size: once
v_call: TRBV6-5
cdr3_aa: ASGPGVRQPQH

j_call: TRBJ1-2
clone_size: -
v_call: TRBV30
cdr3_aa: AWSESGYGYT

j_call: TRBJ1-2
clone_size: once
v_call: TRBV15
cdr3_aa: ATSREASETPMNYGYT

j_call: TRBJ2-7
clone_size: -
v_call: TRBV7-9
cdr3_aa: ASSLVSRDYEQY

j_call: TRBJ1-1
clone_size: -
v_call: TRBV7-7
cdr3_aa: ASSFRVNTEAF

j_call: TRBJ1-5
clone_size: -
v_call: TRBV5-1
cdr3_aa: ASSLVGAGNQPQH

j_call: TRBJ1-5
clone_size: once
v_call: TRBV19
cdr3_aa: ASSRLGTGVAQPQH

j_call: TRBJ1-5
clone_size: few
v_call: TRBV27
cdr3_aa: ASSMSGQGKPQH

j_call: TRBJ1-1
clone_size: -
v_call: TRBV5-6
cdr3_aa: ASSRIDRSGTEAF

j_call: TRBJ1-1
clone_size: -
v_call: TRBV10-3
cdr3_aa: AISESDRGKTEAF

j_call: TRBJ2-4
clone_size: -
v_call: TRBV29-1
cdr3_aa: SVVVQGWNIQY

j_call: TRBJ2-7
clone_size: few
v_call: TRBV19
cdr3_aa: ASSIGRVAEQY

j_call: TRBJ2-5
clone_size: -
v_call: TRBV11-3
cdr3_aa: ASSISPGQETQY

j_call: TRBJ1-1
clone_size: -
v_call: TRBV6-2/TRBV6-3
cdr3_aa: ASSRRGTGGLRAF

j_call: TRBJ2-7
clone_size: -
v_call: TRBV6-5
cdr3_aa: ASTGQFYEQY

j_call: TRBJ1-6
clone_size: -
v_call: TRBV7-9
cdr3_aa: ASSGQGYAPLH

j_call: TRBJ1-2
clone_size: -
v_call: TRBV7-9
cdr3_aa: ASSLAGTSQRDGYT

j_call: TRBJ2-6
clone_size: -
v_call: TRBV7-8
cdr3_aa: ASSLGQVPGSGANVLT

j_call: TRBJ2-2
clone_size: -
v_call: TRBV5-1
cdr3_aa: ASSGLQGEAGELF

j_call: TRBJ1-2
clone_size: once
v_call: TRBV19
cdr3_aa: ATSRGIVLTNYGYT